This T cell receptor beta chain is from a study of blood T cell repertoires in COVID-19. At the level of the study: Acute and convalescent COVID-19 samples came from the United States, Italy and Spain. The analysed material was cDNA or gDNA that came from T cells, B-cell-depleted T cells, or PBMCs.

Original data processing: By means of reference gene primer amplification, nucleated cell counts were estimated. The method was immunoSEQ multiplex PCR; TCRdb's version includes in-frame clones alone and lacks a portion of them. Clone size and the V and J calls come from that table; the DNA yielded D and trimming. This table holds 29,000 or so clones, around nine tenths found once. Sequenced input: peripheral blood. The clonotype comes from a human donor in a cohort sampled during active COVID-19. The donor label of this sample is uncertain.

CDR3 region: CASKGGQNYEQYF. CDR3 bases: TGTGCCAGCAAAGGGGGACAGAACTACGAGCAGTACTTC. The rearrangement joins TRBV2 to TRBJ2-7, with TRBD1 matching 7 bases. The CDR3 runs 13 residues. V was clipped by 7 bases and J by 3 bases; unmatched bases: 6. Germline CDR1 reads SNHLY; CDR2 reads FYNNEI.